These 18 T cell receptor beta chains were all obtained from the same sample, sequenced in a study of early T cells in non-severe SARS-CoV-2 infection. In TCRdb, the 5' RACE reads were re-called with MiXCR into one record per CDR3 protein. Of tens of thousands of distinct CDR3 sequences listed, approximately 9.1% are singletons. The source was whole blood, collected at baseline. The receptors derive from an adult who was a healthcare worker with PCR-confirmed SARS-CoV-2 infection or an uninfected control (not recorded which).

At least ten counts were recorded for this clonotype. The chain has TRBV29-1 and TRBJ1-3; D ambiguous. V lost 3 bases and J lost 5, with 5 bases in between. Germline V lookup: CDR1 SQVTM, CDR2 ANQGSEA. The CDR3 is 11 residues long. CDR3 sequence reads: CSVDKRNTIYF. CDR3 coding DNA: TGCAGCGTTGACAAGCGAAACACCATATATTTT.

This clonotype was observed many times. For the CDR3, the DNA is TGTGCCAGCAGCTTGGGGGGAGGGCCTTCGGAGACCCAGTACTTC. Residues: CASSLGGGPSETQYF. V is TRBV11-3 and J is TRBJ2-5, with 7 positions matching TRBD2. This CDR3 region has 15 residues. Germline CDR1 and CDR2: SGHNT and YENEEA. J lost 5 bases, V lost 3 bases, and 9 bases had no gene match. The entire variable domain, with the rest obtained from reference TRBV11-3 and TRBJ2-5, is as follows: EAGVVQSPRYKIIEKKQPVAFWCNPISGHNTLYWYLQNLGQGPELLIRYENEEAVDDSQLPKDRFSAERLKGVDSTLKIQPAELGDSAVYLCASSLGGGPSETQYFGPGTRLLVL.

Points on this clonotype: A much larger clone lies one base from this, so it may be a read error. The chain is built from TRBV28 and TRBJ2-2; 10 bases are a match to TRBD1. The germline V gene encodes CDR1 MDHEN and CDR2 SYDVKM. The CDR3 spans 14 residues. Here the CDR3 reads CASSSGQGTGVLFF. The DNA of the CDR3 is TGTGCCAGCAGTTCGGGACAGGGGACCGGGGTGCTGTTTTTT.

This sequence joins TRBV19 and TRBJ2-7; 13 bases are shared with TRBD2. The CDR3 has 15 residues. Losses at the gene ends were 2 bases for V and 5 bases for J; bases not matched to a gene: 3. Germline CDR1 and CDR2: LNHDA and SQIVND (reference sequence). The CDR3 DNA reads as TGTGCCAGTAGTATAAGGACTAGCGGGAGCCACGAGCAGTACTTC. It specifies CASSIRTSGSHEQYF. The variable domain in full, completed from reference TRBV19 and TRBJ2-7, reads DGGITQSPKYLFRKEGQNVTLSCEQNLNHDAMYWYRQDPGQGLRLIYYSQIVNDFQKGDIAEGYSVSREKKESFPLTVTSAQKNPTAFYLCASSIRTSGSHEQYFGPGTRLTVT.

The chain couples TRBV11-2 to TRBJ2-1; D might be TRBD1 or TRBD2, each matching 5 bases. Germline V CDR1 and CDR2: SGHAT, FQNNGV. Trimming removed 5 bases at V and 5 bases at J, with 19 bases between. This CDR3 is built from 16 residues. CDR3 sequence: CASSRSAGAGHNEQFF. The CDR3 coding sequence is TGTGCCAGCAGCAGATCCGCCGGGGCTGGCCACAATGAGCAGTTCTTC.

This clonotype was counted ten times or more. The chain uses TRBV4-1 and TRBJ2-1, with 7 bases that match TRBD1. V was pared by 4 bases and J by 5 bases, with 11 bases of the junction left unmatched. The CDR3 consists of 16 residues. Germline lookup yields CDR1 MGHRA and CDR2 YSYEKL. CDR3 loop: CASSPGNRDRDNEQFF. CDR3 sequence (DNA): TGCGCCAGCAGCCCGGGAAACCGGGACAGAGACAATGAGCAGTTCTTC.

This chain joins TRBV3-1 and TRBJ1-1; tentative D call: TRBD1 (5 bases). The CDR3 contains 14 residues. The V gene's germline CDR1 is LGHDT and CDR2 YNNKEL (reference sequence). V lost 1 base to trimming and J lost 4 bases, with 10 bases between them. The CDR3 region has the DNA TGTGCCAGCAGCCAAGTCCGGAGGGGCACTGAAGCTTTCTTT. Protein sequence: CASSQVRRGTEAFF.

This clonotype was found many times. The chain couples TRBV5-5 to TRBJ1-5; D call uncertain. The germline CDR1 and CDR2 sequences are SGHKS and YYEKEE (reference sequence). The CDR3 runs to 15 residues. The V gene lost 1 base and the J gene lost 0 bases, with 8 bases spanning the gap. The CDR3 reads CASSLKGYSNQPQHF. The CDR3 DNA reads as TGTGCCAGCAGCTTGAAGGGTTATAGCAATCAGCCCCAGCATTTT.

In this sample, this clonotype turned up a few times. The V call is TRBV4-1, the J call TRBJ2-1, with D tentatively TRBD2 (6 bases). Germline V gene data show CDR1 as MGHRA and CDR2 as YSYEKL. The CDR3 contains 14 residues. V lost 0 bases to trimming and J lost 7 bases, with 10 bases between them. This CDR3 reads CASSQDGSGNEQFF. DNA of the CDR3: TGCGCCAGCAGCCAAGATGGGAGCGGGAATGAGCAGTTCTTC.

This clonotype was observed a few times. This sequence joins TRBV7-2 and TRBJ2-1; D is undetermined. Germline V gene data show CDR1 as SGHTA and CDR2 as FQGNSA. With 4 bases removed from V and 0 bases from J, the gap between germline ends came to 13 bases. There are 16 residues in the CDR3. The CDR3 sequence is CASSSETLSSYNEQFF. The CDR3 DNA is TGTGCCAGCAGCTCCGAGACCTTAAGCTCCTACAATGAGCAGTTCTTC.

This clonotype was counted between two and nine times. The rearrangement uses TRBV28 and TRBJ1-1; D is perhaps TRBD1 (5 bases). The V end was cut by 5 bases, the J end by 6 bases, with 13 bases between. Looked up from germline, CDR1 is MDHEN and CDR2 is SYDVKM. The CDR3 consists of 13 residues. In nucleotides, the CDR3 is TGTGCCAGCAGTCAAGACAGCCCCCCTGAAGCTTTCTTT. The encoded protein is CASSQDSPPEAFF.

A few counts support this clonotype. The chain joins TRBV29-1 to TRBJ1-1; no firm D call. This CDR3 has 11 residues. Germline CDR1 SQVTM, CDR2 ANQGSEA. The CDR3 region has the DNA TGCAGGGGAGACATGAACACTGAAGCTTTCTTT. Translation: CRGDMNTEAFF.

This clonotype was picked up many times. V usage is TRBV7-2 and J usage is TRBJ1-4; the D gene is possibly TRBD1 (5 bases). The CDR3 runs to 14 residues. V lost 3 bases and J lost 8, with 13 bases in between. Germline V CDR1 and CDR2: SGHTA, FQGNSA. CDR3 nucleotides: TGTGCCAGCAGCTTTGGGTCTGGGGGAGAAAAACTGTTTTTT. It yields the protein CASSFGSGGEKLFF.

This clonotype was recorded many times. This chain uses TRBV12-3 or TRBV12-4 with TRBJ1-1; D ambiguous. The CDR3 has 13 residues. V shed 1 base and J shed 4 bases, with 7 bases lying between them. Written as DNA, the CDR3 is TGTGCCAGCAGTTTAGGGCGAGGCACTGAAGCTTTCTTT. The encoded protein is CASSLGRGTEAFF.

CDR3 coding DNA: TGTGCCAGCTCACAAGGGGAGTTTGCCTATGGCTACACCTTC. This gives the protein CASSQGEFAYGYTF. The chain has TRBV18 and TRBJ1-2; D perhaps matches TRBD1 (5 bases). This CDR3 has 14 amino acids. CDR1 is KGHSH and CDR2 is LQKENI in the germline V gene. V was clipped by 4 bases and J by 4 bases, with 13 bases between them.

The rearrangement links TRBV7-8 to TRBJ2-7; the match to TRBD2 covers 8 bases. CDR3 length: 15 residues. Germline V gene data show CDR1 as SGHVS and CDR2 as FQNEAQ. V shed 4 bases and J 5 bases; nucleotides not matched to a gene: 10. The CDR3 protein is CASSSLVGLAHEQYF. The CDR3 bases are TGTGCCAGCAGCTCCCTCGTCGGACTAGCACACGAGCAGTACTTC.

The rearrangement uses TRBV20-1 and TRBJ1-5, with D possibly matching TRBD1 (6 bases). This CDR3 has 14 amino acids. Germline V gene lookup returns CDR1 DFQATT and CDR2 SNEGSKA (reference sequence). The V end lost 6 bases, the J end lost 3 bases, and 15 bases lay between the germline ends. The chain's CDR3 is CSASRQALNQPQHF. In DNA form, the CDR3 reads TGCAGTGCAAGTCGACAGGCTCTCAATCAGCCCCAGCATTTT.

At least ten counts were recorded for this clonotype. The chain couples TRBV7-9 to TRBJ2-7, with D perhaps TRBD1 or TRBD2 (5 bases each). The CDR3 has 15 residues. Germline V CDR1 and CDR2: SEHNR, FQNEAQ (reference sequence). Deletions cut 0 bases from V and 2 bases from J, with 11 bases between. For the CDR3, the DNA is TGTGCCAGCAGCTTAGCAGGGACGGTAGCCTACGAGCAGTACTTC. This encodes CASSLAGTVAYEQYF.